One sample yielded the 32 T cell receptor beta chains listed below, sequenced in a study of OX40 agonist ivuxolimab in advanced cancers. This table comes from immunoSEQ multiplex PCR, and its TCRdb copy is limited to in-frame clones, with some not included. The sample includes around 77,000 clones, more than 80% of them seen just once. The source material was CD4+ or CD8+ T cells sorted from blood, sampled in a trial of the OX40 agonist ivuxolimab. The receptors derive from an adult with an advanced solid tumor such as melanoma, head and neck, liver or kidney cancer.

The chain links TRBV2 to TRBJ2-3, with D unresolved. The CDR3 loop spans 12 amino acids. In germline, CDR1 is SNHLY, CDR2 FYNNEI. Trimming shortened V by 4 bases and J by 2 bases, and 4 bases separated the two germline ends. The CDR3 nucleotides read TGTGCCAGCAGTGGGTACACAGATACGCAGTATTTT. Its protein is CASSGYTDTQYF.

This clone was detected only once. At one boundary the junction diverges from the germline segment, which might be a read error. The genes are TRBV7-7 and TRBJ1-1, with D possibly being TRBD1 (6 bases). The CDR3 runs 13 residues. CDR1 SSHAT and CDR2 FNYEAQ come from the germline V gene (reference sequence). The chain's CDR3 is CASSLDRNTEAFF. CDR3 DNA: TGTGCTAGCAGCTTGGACAGGAACACTGAAGCTTTCTTT.

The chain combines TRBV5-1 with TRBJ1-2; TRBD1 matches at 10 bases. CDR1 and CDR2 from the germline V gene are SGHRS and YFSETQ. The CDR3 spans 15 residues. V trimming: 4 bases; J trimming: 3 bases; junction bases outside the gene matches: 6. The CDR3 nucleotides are TGCGCCAGCAGCCCCACGACAGGGGGCTACTATGGCTACACCTTC. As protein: CASSPTTGGYYGYTF.

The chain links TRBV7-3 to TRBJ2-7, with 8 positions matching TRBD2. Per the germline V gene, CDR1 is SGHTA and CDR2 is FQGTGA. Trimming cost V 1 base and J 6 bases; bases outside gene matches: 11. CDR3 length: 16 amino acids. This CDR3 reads CASSLRGPAGEREQYF. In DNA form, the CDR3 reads TGTGCCAGCAGCTTAAGAGGCCCAGCGGGAGAACGCGAGCAGTACTTC.

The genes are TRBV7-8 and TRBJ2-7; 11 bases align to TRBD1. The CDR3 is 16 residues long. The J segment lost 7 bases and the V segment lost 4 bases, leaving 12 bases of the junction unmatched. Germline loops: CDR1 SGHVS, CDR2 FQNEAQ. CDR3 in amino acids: CASSSRPGTGGKEQYF. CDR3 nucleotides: TGTGCCAGCAGCTCGAGGCCCGGGACAGGGGGTAAAGAGCAGTACTTC.

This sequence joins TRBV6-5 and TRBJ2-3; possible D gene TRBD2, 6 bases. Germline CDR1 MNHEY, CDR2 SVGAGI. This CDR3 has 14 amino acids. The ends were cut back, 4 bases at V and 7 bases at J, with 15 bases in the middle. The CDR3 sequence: CASSSAAGRYTQYF. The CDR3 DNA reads TGTGCCAGCAGTTCCGCAGCGGGCCGATATACGCAGTATTTT.

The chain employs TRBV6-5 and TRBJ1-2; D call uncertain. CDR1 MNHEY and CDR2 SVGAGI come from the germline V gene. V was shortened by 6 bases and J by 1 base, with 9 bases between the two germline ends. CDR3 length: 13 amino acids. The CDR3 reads CASSLGRNYGYTF. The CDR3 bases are TGTGCCAGCAGCCTCGGACGTAACTATGGCTACACCTTC.

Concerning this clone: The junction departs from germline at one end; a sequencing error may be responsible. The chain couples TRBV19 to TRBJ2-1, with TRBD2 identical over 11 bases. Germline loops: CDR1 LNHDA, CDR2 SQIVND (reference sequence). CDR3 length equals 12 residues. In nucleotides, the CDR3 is TGTGCCAGTAGTTTTTTGACTAGCGGGATAGTCTTC. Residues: CASSFLTSGIVF.

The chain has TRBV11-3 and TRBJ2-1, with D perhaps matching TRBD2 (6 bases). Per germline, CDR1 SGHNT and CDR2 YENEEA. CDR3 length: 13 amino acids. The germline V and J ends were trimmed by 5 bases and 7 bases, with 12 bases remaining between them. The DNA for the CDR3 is TGTGCCAGCAGCCCCGGCGGGAAAAATGAGCAGTTCTTC. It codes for CASSPGGKNEQFF. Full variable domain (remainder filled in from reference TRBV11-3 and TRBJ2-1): EAGVVQSPRYKIIEKKQPVAFWCNPISGHNTLYWYLQNLGQGPELLIRYENEEAVDDSQLPKDRFSAERLKGVDSTLKIQPAELGDSAVYLCASSPGGKNEQFFGPGTRLTVL.

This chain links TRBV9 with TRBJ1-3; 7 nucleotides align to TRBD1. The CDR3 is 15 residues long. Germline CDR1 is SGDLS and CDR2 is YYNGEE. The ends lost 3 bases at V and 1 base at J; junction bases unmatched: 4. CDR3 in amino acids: CASSDQGGSGNTIYF. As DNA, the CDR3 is TGTGCCAGCAGCGACCAGGGGGGATCTGGAAACACCATATATTTT.

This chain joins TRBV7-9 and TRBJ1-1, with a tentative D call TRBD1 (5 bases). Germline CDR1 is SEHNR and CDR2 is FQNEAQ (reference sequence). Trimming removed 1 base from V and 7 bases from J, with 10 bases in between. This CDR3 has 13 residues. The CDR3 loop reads CASSLVQGFEAFF. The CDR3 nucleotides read TGTGCCAGCAGCTTAGTCCAGGGATTTGAAGCTTTCTTT.

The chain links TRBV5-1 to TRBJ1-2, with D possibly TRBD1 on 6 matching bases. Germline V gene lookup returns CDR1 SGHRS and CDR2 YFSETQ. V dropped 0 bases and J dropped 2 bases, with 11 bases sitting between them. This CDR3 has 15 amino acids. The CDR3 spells CASSLADSLNYGYTF. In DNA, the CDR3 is TGCGCCAGCAGCTTGGCGGACAGTCTAAACTATGGCTACACCTTC.

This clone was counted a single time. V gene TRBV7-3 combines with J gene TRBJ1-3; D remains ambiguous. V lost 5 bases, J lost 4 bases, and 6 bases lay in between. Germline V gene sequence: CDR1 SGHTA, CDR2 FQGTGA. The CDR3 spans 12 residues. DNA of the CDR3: TGTGCCAGCAGCCCGGGGGGAAACACCATATATTTT. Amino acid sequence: CASSPGGNTIYF.

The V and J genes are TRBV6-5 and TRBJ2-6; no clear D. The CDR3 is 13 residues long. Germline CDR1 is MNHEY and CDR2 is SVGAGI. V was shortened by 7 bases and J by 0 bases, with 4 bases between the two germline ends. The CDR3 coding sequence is TGTGCCAGCAAGGCCTCTGGGGCCAACGTCCTGACTTTC. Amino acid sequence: CASKASGANVLTF.

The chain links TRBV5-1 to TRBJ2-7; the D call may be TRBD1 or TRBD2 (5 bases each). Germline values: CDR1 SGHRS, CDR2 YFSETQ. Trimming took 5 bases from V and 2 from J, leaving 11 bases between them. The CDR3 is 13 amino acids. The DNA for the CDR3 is TGCGCCAGCAGAGAGGGGTACGCCTACGAGCAGTACTTC. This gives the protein CASREGYAYEQYF.

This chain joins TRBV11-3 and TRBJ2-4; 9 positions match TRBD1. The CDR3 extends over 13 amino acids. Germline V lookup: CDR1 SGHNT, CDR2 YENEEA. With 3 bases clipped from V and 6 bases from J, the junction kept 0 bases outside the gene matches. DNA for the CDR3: TGTGCCAGCAGCTTGGGACAGGGAAACATTCAGTACTTC. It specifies CASSLGQGNIQYF.

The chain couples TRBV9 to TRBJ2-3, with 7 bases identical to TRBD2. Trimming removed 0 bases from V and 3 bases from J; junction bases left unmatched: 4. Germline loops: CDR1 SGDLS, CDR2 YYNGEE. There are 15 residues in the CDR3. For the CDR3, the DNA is TGTGCCAGCAGCGTAGCAACTAGCGTAACAGATACGCAGTATTTT. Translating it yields CASSVATSVTDTQYF.

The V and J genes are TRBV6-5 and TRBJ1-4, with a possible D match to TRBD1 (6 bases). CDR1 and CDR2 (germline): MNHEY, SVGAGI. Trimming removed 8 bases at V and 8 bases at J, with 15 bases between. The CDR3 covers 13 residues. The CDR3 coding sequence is TGTGCCAGCTCCGGGGGGCTGAGGGAAAAACTGTTTTTT. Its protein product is CASSGGLREKLFF.

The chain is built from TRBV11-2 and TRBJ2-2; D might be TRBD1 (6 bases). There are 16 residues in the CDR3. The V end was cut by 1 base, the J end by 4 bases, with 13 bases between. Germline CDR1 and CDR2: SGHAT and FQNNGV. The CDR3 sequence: CASSLGQGLTTGELFF. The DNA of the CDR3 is TGTGCCAGCAGCTTAGGGCAGGGGTTGACCACCGGGGAGCTGTTTTTT.

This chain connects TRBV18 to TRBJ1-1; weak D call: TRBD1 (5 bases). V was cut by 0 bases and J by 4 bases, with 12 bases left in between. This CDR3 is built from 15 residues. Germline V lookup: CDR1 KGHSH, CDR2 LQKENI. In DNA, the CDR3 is TGTGCCAGCTCACCACCTCGGGGACGGGCCACTGAAGCTTTCTTT. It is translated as CASSPPRGRATEAFF.

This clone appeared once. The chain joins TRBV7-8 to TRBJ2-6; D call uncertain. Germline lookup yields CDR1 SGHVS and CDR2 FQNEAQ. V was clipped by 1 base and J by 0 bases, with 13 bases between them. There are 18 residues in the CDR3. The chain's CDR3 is CASSLEGRRYSGANVLTF. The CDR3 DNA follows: TGTGCCAGCAGCTTAGAGGGCAGGCGTTACTCTGGGGCCAACGTCCTGACTTTC.

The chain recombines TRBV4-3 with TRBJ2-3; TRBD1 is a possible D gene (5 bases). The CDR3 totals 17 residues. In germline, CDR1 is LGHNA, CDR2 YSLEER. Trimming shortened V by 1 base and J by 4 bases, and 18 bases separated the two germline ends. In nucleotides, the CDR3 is TGCGCCAGCAGCCAAGGAGTGGGGCGTCAGCCTCCAGATACGCAGTATTTT. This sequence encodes CASSQGVGRQPPDTQYF.

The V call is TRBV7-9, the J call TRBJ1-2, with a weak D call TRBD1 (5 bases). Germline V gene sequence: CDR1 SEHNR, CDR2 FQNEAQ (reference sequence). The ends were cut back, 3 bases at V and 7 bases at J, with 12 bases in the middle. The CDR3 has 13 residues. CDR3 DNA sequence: TGTGCCAGCAGCTTTTCAGACAGTAGTGGCTACACCTTC. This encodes CASSFSDSSGYTF.

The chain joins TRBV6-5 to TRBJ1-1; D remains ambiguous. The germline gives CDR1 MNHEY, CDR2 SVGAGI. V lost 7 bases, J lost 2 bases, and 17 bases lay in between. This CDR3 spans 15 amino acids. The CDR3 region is CASTPSEGYNTEAFF. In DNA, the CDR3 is TGTGCCAGCACCCCCAGCGAGGGCTATAACACTGAAGCTTTCTTT.

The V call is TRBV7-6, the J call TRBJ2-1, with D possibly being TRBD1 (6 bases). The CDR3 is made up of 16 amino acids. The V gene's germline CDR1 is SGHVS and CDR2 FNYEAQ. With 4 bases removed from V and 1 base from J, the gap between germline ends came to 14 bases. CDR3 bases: TGTGCCAGCAGCTCCAGGGGCCGGAAATCCTACAATGAGCAGTTCTTC. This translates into CASSSRGRKSYNEQFF.

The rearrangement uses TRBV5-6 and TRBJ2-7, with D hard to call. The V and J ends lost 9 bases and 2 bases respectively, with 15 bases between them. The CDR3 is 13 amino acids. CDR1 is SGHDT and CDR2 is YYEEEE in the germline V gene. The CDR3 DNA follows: TGTGCCACCAAGGACGCTTCAACCTACGAGCAGTACTTC. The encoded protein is CATKDASTYEQYF.

The CDR3 DNA is TGTGCCAGCAGCTTAGGACAGCTCTACGACGAAAAACTGTTTTTT. Translated: CASSLGQLYDEKLFF. V and J are TRBV7-9 and TRBJ1-4, with D possibly matching TRBD1 (5 bases). CDR1 is SEHNR and CDR2 is FQNEAQ in the germline V gene (reference sequence). There are 15 residues in the CDR3. The V end lost 1 base, the J end lost 8 bases, and 14 bases lay between the germline ends.

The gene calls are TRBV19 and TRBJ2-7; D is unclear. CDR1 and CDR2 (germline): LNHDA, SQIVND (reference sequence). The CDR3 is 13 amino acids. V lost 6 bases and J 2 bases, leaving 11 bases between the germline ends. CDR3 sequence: CASSQDGTYEQYF. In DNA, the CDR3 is TGTGCCAGTAGCCAGGACGGAACCTACGAGCAGTACTTC. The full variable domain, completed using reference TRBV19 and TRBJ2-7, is DGGITQSPKYLFRKEGQNVTLSCEQNLNHDAMYWYRQDPGQGLRLIYYSQIVNDFQKGDIAEGYSVSREKKESFPLTVTSAQKNPTAFYLCASSQDGTYEQYFGPGTRLTVT.

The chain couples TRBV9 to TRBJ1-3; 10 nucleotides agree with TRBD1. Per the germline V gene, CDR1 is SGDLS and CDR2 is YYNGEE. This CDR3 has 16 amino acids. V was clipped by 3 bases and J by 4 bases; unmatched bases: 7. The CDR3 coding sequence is TGTGCCAGCAGCGCCCAGACAGGGGGCGCAGGAAACACCATATATTTT. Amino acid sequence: CASSAQTGGAGNTIYF.

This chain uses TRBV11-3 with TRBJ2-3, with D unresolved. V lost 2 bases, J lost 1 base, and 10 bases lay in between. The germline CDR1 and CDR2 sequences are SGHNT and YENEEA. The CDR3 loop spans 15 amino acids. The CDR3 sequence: CASSLRSRRTDTQYF. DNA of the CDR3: TGTGCCAGCAGCTTACGGTCTAGACGCACAGATACGCAGTATTTT.

The CDR3 coding sequence is TGCAGCGTTACCCTTCCGCGATGGGGGGGAGTAGCGTACAATGAGCAGTTCTTC. Residues: CSVTLPRWGGVAYNEQFF. This chain connects TRBV29-1 to TRBJ2-1; 7 positions agree with TRBD2. Germline CDR1 is SQVTM and CDR2 is ANQGSEA. CDR3 length equals 18 residues. V dropped 5 bases and J dropped 4; count of bases not matched to a gene: 20.

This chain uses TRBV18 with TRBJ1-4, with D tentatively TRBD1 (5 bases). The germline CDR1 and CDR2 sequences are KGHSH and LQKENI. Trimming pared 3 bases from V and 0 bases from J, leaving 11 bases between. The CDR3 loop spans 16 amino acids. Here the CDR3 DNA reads TGTGCCAGCTCACCTCGGGACCGCACAACTAATGAAAAACTGTTTTTT. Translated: CASSPRDRTTNEKLFF.